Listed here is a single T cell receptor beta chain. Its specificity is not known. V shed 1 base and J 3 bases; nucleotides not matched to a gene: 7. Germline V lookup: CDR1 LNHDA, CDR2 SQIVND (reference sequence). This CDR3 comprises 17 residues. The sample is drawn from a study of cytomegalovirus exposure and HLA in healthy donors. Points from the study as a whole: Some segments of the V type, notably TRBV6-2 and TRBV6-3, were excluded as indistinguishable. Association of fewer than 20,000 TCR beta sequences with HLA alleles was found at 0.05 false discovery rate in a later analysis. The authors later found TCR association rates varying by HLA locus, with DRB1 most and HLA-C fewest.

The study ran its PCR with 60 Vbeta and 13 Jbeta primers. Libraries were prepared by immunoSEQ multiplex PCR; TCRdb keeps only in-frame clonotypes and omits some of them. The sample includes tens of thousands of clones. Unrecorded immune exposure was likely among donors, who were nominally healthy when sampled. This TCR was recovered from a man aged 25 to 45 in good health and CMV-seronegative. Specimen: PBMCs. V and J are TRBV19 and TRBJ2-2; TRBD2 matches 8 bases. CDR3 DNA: TGTGCCAGTAGTATAGCTTCCGGGACTAGATACACCGGGGAGCTGTTTTTT. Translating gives CASSIASGTRYTGELFF.